This T cell receptor (beta chain) came from a study of cytomegalovirus exposure and HLA in healthy donors. Study findings and constraints: It has been reported that TCR beta sequences accurately predicted the HLA-A and HLA-B alleles of most subjects.

As to this clone: Its cognate antigen is unknown.

Germline-derived CDR1 and CDR2 are DFQATT and SNEGSKA (reference sequence). Deletions cut 7 bases from V and 0 bases from J, with 6 bases between. This CDR3 is 11 amino acids long. PCR used 60 Vbeta primers and 13 Jbeta primers. Some clones are missing from TCRdb's copy, which holds only in-frame ones; the method was immunoSEQ multiplex PCR. This table has about 100,000 clones, 76% appearing once. The sequencing input was PBMCs. This TCR derives from a woman aged 45-65 years in good health and CMV-seropositive. This chain links TRBV20-1 with TRBJ1-1; D gene ambiguous. This chain's CDR3 is CSGRLNTEAFF. The DNA of the CDR3 is TGCAGTGGCAGGCTGAACACTGAAGCTTTCTTT.